The clone carrying this TCR beta chain was seen once. Clones were sequenced by immunoSEQ multiplex PCR, and TCRdb holds only the in-frame ones, with some missing. The data hold 40,000 to 45,000 clones, with 65% to 85% observed a single time. This CDR3 spans 16 amino acids. The germline CDR1 and CDR2 sequences are SGHAT and FQNNGV. Unmatched junction bases numbered 7, after V lost 3 bases and J lost 3 bases. This sample is part of a study of STAT5B mutations in CD4+ large granular lymphocyte leukemia. This TCR was sampled from a human donor in good health. V gene TRBV11-2 combines with J gene TRBJ2-7, with 11 bases aligning to TRBD1. Sequences were obtained from CD4+ T cells from blood buffy coats. Here the CDR3 DNA reads TGTGCCAGCAGCTTCTCATGGACAGGGGGCGTCTACGAGCAGTACTTC. Its translation: CASSFSWTGGVYEQYF.